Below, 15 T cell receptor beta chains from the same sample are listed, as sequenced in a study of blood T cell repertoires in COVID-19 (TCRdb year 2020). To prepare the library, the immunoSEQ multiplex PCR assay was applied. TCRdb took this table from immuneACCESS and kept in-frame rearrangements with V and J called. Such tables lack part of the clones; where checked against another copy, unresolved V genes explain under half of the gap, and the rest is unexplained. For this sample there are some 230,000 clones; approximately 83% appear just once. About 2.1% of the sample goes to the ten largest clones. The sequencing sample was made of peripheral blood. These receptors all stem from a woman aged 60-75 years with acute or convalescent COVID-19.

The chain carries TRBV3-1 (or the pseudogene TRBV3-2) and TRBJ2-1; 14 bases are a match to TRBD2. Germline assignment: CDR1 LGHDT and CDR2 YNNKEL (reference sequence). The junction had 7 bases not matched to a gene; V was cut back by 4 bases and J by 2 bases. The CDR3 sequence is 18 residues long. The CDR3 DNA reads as TGTGCCAGCAGCCGACTAGCGGGGGGGTTGGCCCCCTACAATGAGCAGTTCTTC. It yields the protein CASSRLAGGLAPYNEQFF.

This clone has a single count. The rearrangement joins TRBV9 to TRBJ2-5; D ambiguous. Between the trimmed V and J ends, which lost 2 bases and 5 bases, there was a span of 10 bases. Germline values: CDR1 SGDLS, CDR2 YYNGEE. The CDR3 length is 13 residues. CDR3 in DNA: TGTGCCAGCAGCGTGGGCCAGGCGGAGACCCAGTACTTC. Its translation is CASSVGQAETQYF.

The CDR3 here is CASSGREGYNSPLHF. In DNA, the CDR3 is TGTGCCAGCAGCGGTAGGGAGGGCTATAATTCACCCCTCCACTTT. The chain combines TRBV6-5 with TRBJ1-6; the D is unclear. Germline loops: CDR1 MNHEY, CDR2 SVGAGI. The CDR3 is 15 amino acids. Trimming shortened V by 6 bases and J by 3 bases, and 12 bases separated the two germline ends.

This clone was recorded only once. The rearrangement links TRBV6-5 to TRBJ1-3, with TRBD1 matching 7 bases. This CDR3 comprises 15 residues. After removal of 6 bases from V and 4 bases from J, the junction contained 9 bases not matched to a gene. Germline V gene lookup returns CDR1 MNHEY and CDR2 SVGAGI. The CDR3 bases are TGTGCCAGCAGCATCGGGACAGACTTAGGAAACACCATATATTTT. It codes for CASSIGTDLGNTIYF.

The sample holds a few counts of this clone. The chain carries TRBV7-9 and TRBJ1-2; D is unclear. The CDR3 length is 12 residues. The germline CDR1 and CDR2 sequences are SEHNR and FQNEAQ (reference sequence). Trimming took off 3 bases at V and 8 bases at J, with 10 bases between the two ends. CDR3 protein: CASSFISGGYTF. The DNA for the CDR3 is TGTGCCAGCAGCTTTATATCGGGAGGCTACACCTTC.

The CDR3 DNA sequence: TGCAGTGCTAGGAGAGAATACGAGCAGTACTTC. Its protein product is CSARREYEQYF. The V and J genes are TRBV20-1 and TRBJ2-7; D gene unclear. The CDR3 has 11 residues. Germline V gene lookup returns CDR1 DFQATT and CDR2 SNEGSKA (reference sequence). Trimming stripped 3 bases from V and 4 bases from J, with 7 bases between.

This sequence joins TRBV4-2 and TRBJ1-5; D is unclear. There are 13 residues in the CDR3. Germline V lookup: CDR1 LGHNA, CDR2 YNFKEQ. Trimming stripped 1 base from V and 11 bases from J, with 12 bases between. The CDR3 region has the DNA TGTGCCAGCAGCCAAGGTCCCACAGAAGCCCAGCATTTT. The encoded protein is CASSQGPTEAQHF.

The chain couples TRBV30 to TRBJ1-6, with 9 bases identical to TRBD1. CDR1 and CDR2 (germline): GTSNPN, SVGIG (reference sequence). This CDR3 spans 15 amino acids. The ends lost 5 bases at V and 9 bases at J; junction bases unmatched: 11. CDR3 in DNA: TGTGCCTGGGGGGTGCGGGGACAGGGTGTTTCACCCCTCCACTTT. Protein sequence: CAWGVRGQGVSPLHF. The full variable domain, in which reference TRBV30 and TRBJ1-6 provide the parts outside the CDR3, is SQTIHQWPATLVQPVGSPLSLECTVEGTSNPNLYWYRQAAGRGLQLLFYSVGIGQISSEVPQNLSASRPQDRQFILSSKKLLLSDSGFYLCAWGVRGQGVSPLHFGNGTRLTVT.

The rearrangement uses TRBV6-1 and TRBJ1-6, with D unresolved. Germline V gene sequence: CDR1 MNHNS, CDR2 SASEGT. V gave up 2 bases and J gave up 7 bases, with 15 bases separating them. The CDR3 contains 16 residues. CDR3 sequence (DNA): TGTGCCAGCAGTGAACGAGTCGAACCTCTAAATTCACCCCTCCACTTT. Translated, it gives CASSERVEPLNSPLHF.

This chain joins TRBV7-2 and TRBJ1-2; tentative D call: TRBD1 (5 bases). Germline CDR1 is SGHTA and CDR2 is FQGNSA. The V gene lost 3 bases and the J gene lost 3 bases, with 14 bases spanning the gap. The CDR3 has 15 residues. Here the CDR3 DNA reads TGTGCCAGCAGCTTGGGGCCGGGGGTGGACTATGGCTACACCTTC. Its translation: CASSLGPGVDYGYTF.

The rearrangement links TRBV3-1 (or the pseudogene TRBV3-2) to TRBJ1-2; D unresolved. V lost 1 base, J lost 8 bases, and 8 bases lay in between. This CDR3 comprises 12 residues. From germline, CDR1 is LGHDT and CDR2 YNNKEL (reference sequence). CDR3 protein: CASSQGSRGYTF. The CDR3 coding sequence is TGTGCCAGCAGCCAAGGTTCCCGGGGCTACACCTTC.

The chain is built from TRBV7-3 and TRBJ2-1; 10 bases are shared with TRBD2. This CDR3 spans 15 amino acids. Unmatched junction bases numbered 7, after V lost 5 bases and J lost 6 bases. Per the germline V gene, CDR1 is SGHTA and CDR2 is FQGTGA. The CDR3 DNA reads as TGTGCCAGCAGCCCCAGCGGGGGGGTGATCAATGAGCAGTTCTTC. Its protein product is CASSPSGGVINEQFF.

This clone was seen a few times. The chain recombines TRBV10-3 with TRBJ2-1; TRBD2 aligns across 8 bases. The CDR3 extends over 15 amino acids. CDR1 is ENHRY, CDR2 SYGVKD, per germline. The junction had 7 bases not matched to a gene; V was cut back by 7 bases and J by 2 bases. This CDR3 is CAIMGAGDAYNEQFF. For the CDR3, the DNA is TGTGCCATCATGGGAGCGGGGGACGCCTACAATGAGCAGTTCTTC.

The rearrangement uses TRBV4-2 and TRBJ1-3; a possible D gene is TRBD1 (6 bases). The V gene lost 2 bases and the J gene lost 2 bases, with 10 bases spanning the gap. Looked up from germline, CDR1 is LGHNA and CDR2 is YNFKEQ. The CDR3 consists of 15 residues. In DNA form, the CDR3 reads TGTGCCAGCAGCCAATACGCAGGGGCTGGAAACACCATATATTTT. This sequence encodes CASSQYAGAGNTIYF.

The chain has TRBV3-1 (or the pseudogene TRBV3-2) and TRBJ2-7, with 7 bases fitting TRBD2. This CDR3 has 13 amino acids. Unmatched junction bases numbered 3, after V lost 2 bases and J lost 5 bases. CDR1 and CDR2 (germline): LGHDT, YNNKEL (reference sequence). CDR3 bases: TGTGCCAGCAGCCAAATGACTAGCCACGAGCAGTACTTC. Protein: CASSQMTSHEQYF.